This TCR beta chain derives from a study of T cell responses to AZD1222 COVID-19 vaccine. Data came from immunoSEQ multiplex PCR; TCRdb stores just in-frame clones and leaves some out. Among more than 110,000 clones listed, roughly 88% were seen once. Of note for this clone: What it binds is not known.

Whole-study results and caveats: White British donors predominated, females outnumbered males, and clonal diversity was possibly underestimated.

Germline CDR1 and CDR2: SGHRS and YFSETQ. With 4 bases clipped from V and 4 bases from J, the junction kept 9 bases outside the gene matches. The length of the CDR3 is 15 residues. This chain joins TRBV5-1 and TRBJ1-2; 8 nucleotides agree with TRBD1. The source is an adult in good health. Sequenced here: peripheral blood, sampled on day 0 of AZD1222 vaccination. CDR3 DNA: TGCGCCAGCAGCCCCAGAACCGGGACAGGCTATGGCTACACCTTC. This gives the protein CASSPRTGTGYGYTF.